These T cell receptor beta chains were read from a single sample in a study of blood T cell repertoires in COVID-19. Clones were sequenced by immunoSEQ multiplex PCR, and TCRdb holds only the in-frame ones, with some missing. The sample consists of under 300,000 clones, about 80% of them appearing once. Sequencing used peripheral blood. These TCRs come from a woman aged 80 or over with acute or convalescent COVID-19. The CDR3 runs from the conserved cysteine through the conserved F or W. A D gene is named only where the DNA matches it firmly. The listing skips clone size in some rows; elsewhere it reads once, few, many or a size class.

TRBV2	TRBJ1-5	many	.	TGTGCCAGCAGTGCGCAGGGGACGGTTCAGCCCCAGCATTTT	CASSAQGTVQPQHF
TRBV2	TRBJ2-3	.	TRBD2	TGTGCCAGCACGCTTCTAGCGGGGGCTCCTAGCACAGATACGCAGTATTTT	CASTLLAGAPSTDTQYF
TRBV11-2	TRBJ2-1	.	TRBD2	TGTGCCAGCAGCTTACTCCCCAGGCGCCGCGGGGGGTACAATGAGCAGTTCTTC	CASSLLPRRRGGYNEQFF
TRBV19	TRBJ1-2	once	.	TGTGCCAGTAGTACCGATAGGGGTACCTATGGCTACACCTTC	CASSTDRGTYGYTF
TRBV2	TRBJ2-1	.	.	TGTGCCAGCAGTGAAGAGGGGCTTCCGTTTGAGCAGTTCTTC	CASSEEGLPFEQFF
TRBV14	TRBJ2-3	.	.	TGTGCCAGCAGCCAAGAATGGCTGGAGTTGGGTGACACAGATACGCAGTATTTT	CASSQEWLELGDTDTQYF
TRBV3-1/TRBV3-2	TRBJ2-5	.	.	TGTGCCAGCAGCCGGGGAGGGGGGCAGGTCGGTGAGACCCAGTACTTC	CASSRGGGQVGETQYF
TRBV5-4	TRBJ2-1	.	.	TGTGCCAGCAGCTTTTACGGGGGGCGGAATGAGCAGTTCTTC	CASSFYGGRNEQFF
TRBV5-1	TRBJ1-6	few	.	TGCGCCAGCAGCTTGGCGGAGAATTCACCCCTCCACTTT	CASSLAENSPLHF
TRBV9	TRBJ2-7	.	TRBD1	TGTGCCAGCAGCGTATCGGGACAGGGGATCGAGCAGTACTTC	CASSVSGQGIEQYF
TRBV4-1	TRBJ2-3	.	.	TGCGCCAGCAGCCCCGCAGCAACTAAGGGGACAAATACGCAGTATTTT	CASSPAATKGTNTQYF
TRBV29-1	TRBJ1-2	.	.	TGCAGCGCCATGGTGCAGGTTGATAACTATGGCTACACCTTC	CSAMVQVDNYGYTF
TRBV19	TRBJ1-5	.	.	TGTGCCAGTAGTATTTGGCTAGGGAACTCCTGGGGCCCCCCTCAGCCCCAGCATTTT	CASSIWLGNSWGPPQPQHF
TRBV5-6	TRBJ1-5	.	.	TGTGCCAGCAGCTTGGCCGGTCGAGGGAACAGAAGCAATCAGCCCCAGCATTTT	CASSLAGRGNRSNQPQHF
TRBV7-3	TRBJ1-2	few	.	TGTGCCAGCAGCTTAAATCCCCGGGAGGGCTACACCTTC	CASSLNPREGYTF
TRBV2	TRBJ2-2	once	.	TGTGCCAGCAGCGCTACAGGGAGCGACACCGGGGAGCTGTTTTTT	CASSATGSDTGELFF
TRBV6-5	TRBJ1-4	.	.	TGTGCCACCCGGAACGGGGTCGACCGGCAAAAACTGTTTTTT	CATRNGVDRQKLFF
TRBV6-6	TRBJ2-1	.	.	TGTGCCAGCAGTTACCCGGGAACCCGCAATGAGCAGTTCTTC	CASSYPGTRNEQFF
TRBV3-1/TRBV3-2	TRBJ2-7	.	.	TGTGCCAGCAGCCAAGCCCTCCCCAGGGCAGGGCCCTACGAGCAGTACTTC	CASSQALPRAGPYEQYF
TRBV27	TRBJ1-1	.	.	TGTGCCAGCAGGACAGGTTATCGTAATGCTTTCTTT	CASRTGYRNAFF
TRBV2	TRBJ1-5	.	.	TGTGCCAGCAGTAGTCGCCAGGATCAGCCCCAGCATTTT	CASSSRQDQPQHF
TRBV7-9	TRBJ1-4	once	TRBD1	TGTGCCAGCAGTCCACAGGGGCTTAATGAAAAACTGTTTTTT	CASSPQGLNEKLFF
TRBV18	TRBJ1-1	.	.	TGTGCCAGCTCACCCTACGGTACTATGAACACTGAAGCTTTCTTT	CASSPYGTMNTEAFF
TRBV7-3	TRBJ2-3	.	TRBD2	TGTGCCAGCAGCAAGAGCGGGGGTGGACTAGGCACAGATACGCAGTATTTT	CASSKSGGGLGTDTQYF
TRBV5-4	TRBJ2-3	.	TRBD2	TGTGCCAGCAGCTTAGGACTAGCGGGGACAGATACGCAGTATTTT	CASSLGLAGTDTQYF
TRBV7-2	TRBJ1-3	.	.	TGTGCCAGCAGCGCTATTCCCGGAAACACCATATATTTT	CASSAIPGNTIYF
TRBV29-1	TRBJ1-4	.	TRBD1	TGCAGCGTTCGGTGGCAGGGGGGATCTAATGAAAAACTGTTTTTT	CSVRWQGGSNEKLFF
TRBV4-1	TRBJ1-2	few	.	TGCGCCAGCAGCCAAGGGGACTGGAACTATGGCTACACCTTC	CASSQGDWNYGYTF
TRBV7-2	TRBJ2-7	.	.	TGTGCCAGCAGAGCCGGGACTGGCTCCTACGAGCAGTACTTC	CASRAGTGSYEQYF
TRBV6-5	TRBJ1-2	many	.	TGTGCCAGCAGTTCCCAGGGTGGCAGTACAGGTGGCTACACCTTC	CASSSQGGSTGGYTF
TRBV5-1	TRBJ1-1	.	TRBD1	TGCGCCAGCAGCTTAGGACAGGGGGCTTTGAACACTGAAGCTTTCTTT	CASSLGQGALNTEAFF
TRBV5-4	TRBJ2-3	.	.	TGTGCCAGCAGCCCCTCGGTATCGCGGACTAGCACAGATACGCAGTATTTT	CASSPSVSRTSTDTQYF
TRBV30	TRBJ2-1	.	TRBD2	TGTGCCTGGAGCCGTCTTCGGACTAGCGGGAGGGTTGGCTCCTACAATGAGCAGTTCTTC	CAWSRLRTSGRVGSYNEQFF
TRBV5-1	TRBJ1-3	.	.	TGCGCCAGCAGCTTGGGAGGCAGCCGCTCTGGAAACACCATATATTTT	CASSLGGSRSGNTIYF
TRBV6-5	TRBJ2-3	.	TRBD1	TGTGCCAGCAGACAGGGACAGGGGGGCTCAGATACGCAGTATTTT	CASRQGQGGSDTQYF
TRBV30	TRBJ2-7	.	.	TGTGCCTGGTCTCCAGGGCTTCCGAGCTCCTACGAGCAGTACTTC	CAWSPGLPSSYEQYF
TRBV3-1/TRBV3-2	TRBJ2-1	.	.	TGTGCCAGCAGCCCCCTAGAGGGGGGGCTTGAGCAGTTCTTC	CASSPLEGGLEQFF
TRBV6-2/TRBV6-3	TRBJ2-1	.	TRBD1	TGTGCCAGCAGTCAGACAGGGTATAGCAATGAGCAGTTCTTC	CASSQTGYSNEQFF
TRBV19	TRBJ2-7	.	.	TGTGCCAGTAGTATGCCGGGACTCTCCTACGAGCAGTACTTC	CASSMPGLSYEQYF
TRBV7-2	TRBJ1-2	.	TRBD1	TGTGCCAGCAGCTTAGCGGGACAGGGGACCTATGGCTACACCTTC	CASSLAGQGTYGYTF
TRBV5-6	TRBJ2-5	.	TRBD1	TGTGCCAGCAGCCAAGGGACAGCCCAAGAGACCCAGTACTTC	CASSQGTAQETQYF
TRBV3-1/TRBV3-2	TRBJ1-5	.	TRBD1	TGTGCCAGCAGCCAAGTCCTTGGACAGGGGGCGATGATGGGCAATCAGCCCCAGCATTTT	CASSQVLGQGAMMGNQPQHF
TRBV5-1	TRBJ2-3	.	.	TGCGCCAGCAGCTTGGCCGGGGTCTCTACGCAGTATTTT	CASSLAGVSTQYF
TRBV6-5	TRBJ2-7	.	.	TGTGCCAGCAGTCCCCATTCCTACGAGCAGTACTTC	CASSPHSYEQYF
TRBV5-1	TRBJ2-5	.	.	TGCGCCAGCAGCGACTACCCGACTAGGAGCCCACAAGAGACCCAGTACTTC	CASSDYPTRSPQETQYF
TRBV19	TRBJ2-6	.	.	TGTGCCAGTAACCCGGTTAGCTCTGGGGCCAACGTCCTGACTTTC	CASNPVSSGANVLTF
TRBV25-1	TRBJ2-5	.	TRBD2	TGTGCCAGCAGTGAATATAGACTCGGGACTAGCCCAGAGACCCAGTACTTC	CASSEYRLGTSPETQYF
TRBV10-3	TRBJ2-7	.	.	TGTGCCATCAGTGATGGCGGGTCCAGGAACCAGTACTTC	CAISDGGSRNQYF
TRBV19	TRBJ2-3	.	.	TGTGCCAGTAGTCCATTTGCGGGAAACACAGATACGCAGTATTTT	CASSPFAGNTDTQYF
TRBV19	TRBJ1-4	.	.	TGTGCCAGTAGTAGAGGAACAAGGCTGGGTGGGGAAAAACTGTTTTTT	CASSRGTRLGGEKLFF
TRBV19	TRBJ2-5	.	.	TGTGCCAGTATGGGCTTCCAAGAGACCCAGTACTTC	CASMGFQETQYF
TRBV11-1	TRBJ1-1	once	.	TGTGCCAGCAGCTTGAGACCGCAGGCAGGCTTTGCTGAAGCTTTCTTT	CASSLRPQAGFAEAFF
TRBV15	TRBJ2-3	.	.	TGTGCCACCTCTGGCCTAGCTAGGGATACGCAGTATTTT	CATSGLARDTQYF
TRBV20-1	TRBJ2-7	.	TRBD2	TGCAGTGCTAGTCCGGCACCGGGGGGGACCTACGAGCAGTACTTC	CSASPAPGGTYEQYF
TRBV30	TRBJ2-7	.	TRBD1	TGTGCCTGGAGTGCCCCTGGACAGGGGGCCTACGAGCAGTACTTC	CAWSAPGQGAYEQYF
TRBV25-1	TRBJ2-7	few	TRBD2	TGTGCCAGCACCCGGACTAGCGGGAGTGGGGGTTACGAGCAGTACTTC	CASTRTSGSGGYEQYF